The sequence of this TCR beta chain was determined in a study of radiation and T cells in renal cell carcinoma. Using immunoSEQ multiplex PCR, the repertoire was profiled, and TCRdb retains in-frame clones only, with some absent. Of over 85,000 clones in the sample, 82% are singletons; the top ten hold around 5.8%. Findings and caveats of the study: Baseline intratumoral clonotype presence is unknown without pretreatment biopsies. Top tumor clonotypes rose in blood 2 weeks post-radiation, then contracted.

Germline V gene sequence: CDR1 WSHSY, CDR2 SAAADI. The CDR3 is 16 amino acids. Trimming cost V 0 bases and J 5 bases; bases outside gene matches: 2. Remarks on this clone: The antigen is unknown. The sample holds other DNA sequences that translate to the same CDR3.

Time point reported: baseline pretreatment blood. The treatment is: 15 Gy SBRT to primary tumor, nephrectomy 4 weeks later. After SBRT, blood was collected at 2 and 4 weeks, plus baseline. The patient's renal cell carcinoma had clear cell pathology. V is TRBV10-2 and J is TRBJ2-2, with 11 bases matching TRBD1. Source: blood, taken from a patient whose treatment included radiotherapy and nephrectomy. This sequence originates from a man aged 55 to 69 with renal cell carcinoma. The DNA of the CDR3 is TGCGCCAGCAGTGAGTCGAGGGACAGGGGGACCGGGGAGCTGTTTTTT. The encoded protein is CASSESRDRGTGELFF.